This T cell receptor (beta chain) stems from a study of cytomegalovirus exposure and HLA in healthy donors. The wider study: Membership in the Caucasian-associated ancestry cluster was found for around four fifths of fewer than 450 genotyped donors.

Amplification used 60 Vbeta primers and 13 Jbeta primers. In the authors' workflow: The count from a later analysis was some 76 million unique TCR beta chains, some 12 million of them shared. Assay: immunoSEQ multiplex PCR; the TCRdb copy retains only in-frame clones and omits some. The V and J calls and clone size were taken over from that table, and D and trimming were inferred from the DNA. The sample yields about 100,000 clones, less than 85% seen once. Per germline, CDR1 MNHEY and CDR2 SMNVEV (reference sequence). Trimming left V 2 bases short and J 1 base short, with 5 bases between. There are 13 residues in the CDR3.

The V call is TRBV27, the J call TRBJ1-1, with D uncertain. The sequence was obtained from a woman aged 60-75 years in good health and CMV-seropositive. Sample: PBMCs. The CDR3 loop reads CASSLEQNTEAFF. The CDR3 DNA sequence: TGTGCCAGCAGTTTAGAGCAGAACACTGAAGCTTTCTTT.